This entry concerns a single T cell receptor (beta chain). The data belong to a study of CD8+ T cells in alopecia areata. Background on the study: Scoring treated patients' severity relied on the percentage of scalp area affected.

Noted treatment: oral pan-JAK inhibitor, 5-10 mg twice daily. RNA was isolated and reverse transcribed to cDNA, the sequencing template. Only in-frame clones appear in the TCRdb table, and some are missing; sequencing was by immunoSEQ multiplex PCR. The top ten hold about 0.65% of the sample, which has over 150,000 clones, roughly three fifths seen once. V shed 4 bases, J shed 8 bases, and the junction held 13 bases outside the gene matches. This CDR3 spans 17 amino acids. The germline V gene has CDR1 SGHRS and CDR2 YFSETQ. Source: CD4+ T cells sorted from blood, taken at week 4, from a patient treated with tofacitinib. This TCR was recovered from a human donor with alopecia areata. The rearrangement links TRBV5-1 to TRBJ2-1; 12 positions match TRBD2. The chain's CDR3 is CASSPGLAGRTVDEQFF. CDR3 in DNA: TGCGCCAGCAGCCCGGGACTAGCGGGCAGAACGGTCGATGAGCAGTTCTTC.